A single sample is the source of the 4 T cell receptor beta chains below, sequenced in a study of control samples from healthy donors and cancer patients. Sequenced by immunoSEQ multiplex PCR; TCRdb stores in-frame clones only, minus some. The sample has about 160,000 clones; roughly 90% are singletons. Sequenced: blood. Receptors were obtained from a woman aged 30 to 39 in good health.

V is TRBV28 and J is TRBJ2-7; D is unresolved. The ends were cut back, 6 bases at V and 0 bases at J, with 9 bases in the middle. Germline V lookup: CDR1 MDHEN, CDR2 SYDVKM. CDR3 size: 13 residues. CDR3 loop: CASRIRSSYEQYF. CDR3 nucleotide sequence: TGTGCCAGCAGGATACGGAGCTCCTACGAGCAGTACTTC.

CDR3 amino acids: CASSVAGTGGEGAKNIQYF. CDR3 nucleotide sequence: TGTGCCAGCAGCGTAGCTGGGACAGGGGGCGAGGGGGCCAAAAACATTCAGTACTTC. This sequence joins TRBV9 and TRBJ2-4; 12 nucleotides match TRBD1. Trimming removed 0 bases from V and 1 base from J; junction bases left unmatched: 8. The CDR3 contains 19 residues. CDR1 and CDR2 from the germline V gene are SGDLS and YYNGEE.

The gene calls are TRBV30 and TRBJ1-1, with 7 bases lining up with TRBD1. J gave up 11 bases and V 3 bases, and 6 bases lay outside the gene matches. CDR3 length equals 11 residues. Germline assignment: CDR1 GTSNPN and CDR2 SVGIG (reference sequence). The chain's CDR3 is CAWREDREAFF. The CDR3, as DNA: TGTGCCTGGAGAGAAGACAGGGAGGCTTTCTTT.

V is TRBV7-9 and J is TRBJ2-2; unclear D gene. Germline-derived CDR1 and CDR2 are SEHNR and FQNEAQ (reference sequence). Trimming stripped 7 bases from V and 5 bases from J, with 8 bases between. The CDR3 has 12 amino acids. The CDR3 nucleotides are TGTGCCAGCAAGTTGGAGACCGGGGAGCTGTTTTTT. This encodes CASKLETGELFF.